This TCR beta chain was found in a study of cytomegalovirus exposure and HLA in healthy donors. Germline CDR1 and CDR2: KGHSH and LQKENI. This CDR3 has 14 residues. V was pared by 5 bases and J by 3 bases, with 13 bases between. Use of 60 Vbeta and 13 Jbeta primers characterized the PCR. Profiled with immunoSEQ multiplex PCR; TCRdb holds only in-frame clones, not every one. Among roughly 120,000 clones listed, about 80% were seen once. On this clone itself: Antigen unknown.

Study findings and constraints: The study recorded over 150 TCR beta chains that were cytomegalovirus-associated. Analysis was performed later, and it showed HLA-associated TCR beta chains to be more clonally expanded than equally common others. A later analysis linked 15,000 to 20,000 TCR beta sequences to HLA alleles at 0.05 false discovery rate. Across donors, sequencing depth was assumed by presence/absence analyses to be roughly uniform.

The chain recombines TRBV18 with TRBJ1-1, with D hard to call. This clonotype originated in a man aged 30 to 45 in good health and CMV-seronegative. The sequencing input was PBMCs. The CDR3 sequence: CASSTAVRDTEAFF. The CDR3 bases are TGTGCCAGCTCAACAGCAGTACGAGACACTGAAGCTTTCTTT.